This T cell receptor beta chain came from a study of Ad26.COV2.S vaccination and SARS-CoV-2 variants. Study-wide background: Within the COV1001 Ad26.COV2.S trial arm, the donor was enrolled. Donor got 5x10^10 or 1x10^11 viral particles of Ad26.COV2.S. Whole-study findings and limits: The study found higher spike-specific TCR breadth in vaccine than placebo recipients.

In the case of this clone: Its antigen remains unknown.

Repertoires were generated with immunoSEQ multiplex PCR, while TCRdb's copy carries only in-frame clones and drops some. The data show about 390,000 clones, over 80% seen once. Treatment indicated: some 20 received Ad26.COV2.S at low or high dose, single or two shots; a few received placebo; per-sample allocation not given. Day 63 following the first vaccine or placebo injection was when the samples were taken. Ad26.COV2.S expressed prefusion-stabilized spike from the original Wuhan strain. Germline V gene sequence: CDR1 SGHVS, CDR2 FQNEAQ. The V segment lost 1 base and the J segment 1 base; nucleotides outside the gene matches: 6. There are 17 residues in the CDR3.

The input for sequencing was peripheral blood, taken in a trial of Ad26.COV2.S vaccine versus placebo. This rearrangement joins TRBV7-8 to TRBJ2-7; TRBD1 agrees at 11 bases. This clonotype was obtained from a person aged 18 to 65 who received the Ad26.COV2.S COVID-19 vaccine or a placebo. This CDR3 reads CASSLVGQGGLSYEQYF. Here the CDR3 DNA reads TGTGCCAGCAGCTTAGTGGGACAGGGGGGTCTATCCTACGAGCAGTACTTC. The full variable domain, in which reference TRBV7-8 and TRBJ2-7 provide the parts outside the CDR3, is GAGVSQSPRYKVAKRGQDVALRCDPISGHVSLFWYQQALGQGPEFLTYFQNEAQLDKSGLPSDRFFAERPEGSVSTLKIQRTQQEDSAVYLCASSLVGQGGLSYEQYFGPGTRLTVT.